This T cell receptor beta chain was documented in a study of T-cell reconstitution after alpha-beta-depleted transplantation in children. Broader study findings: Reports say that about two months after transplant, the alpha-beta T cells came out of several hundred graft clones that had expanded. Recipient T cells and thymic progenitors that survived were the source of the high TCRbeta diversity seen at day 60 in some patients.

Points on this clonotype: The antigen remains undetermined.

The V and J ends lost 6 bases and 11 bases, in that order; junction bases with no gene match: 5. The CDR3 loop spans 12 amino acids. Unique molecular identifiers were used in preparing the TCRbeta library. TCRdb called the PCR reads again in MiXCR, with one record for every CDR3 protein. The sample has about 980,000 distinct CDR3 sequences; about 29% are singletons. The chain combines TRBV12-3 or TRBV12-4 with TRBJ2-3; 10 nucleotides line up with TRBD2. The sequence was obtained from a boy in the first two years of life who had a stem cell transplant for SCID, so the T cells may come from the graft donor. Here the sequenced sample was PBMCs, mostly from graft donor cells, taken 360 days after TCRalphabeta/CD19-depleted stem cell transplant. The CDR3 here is CASSLERGGQYF. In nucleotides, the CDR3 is TGTGCCAGCAGCCTGGAGCGGGGGGGGCAGTATTTT.